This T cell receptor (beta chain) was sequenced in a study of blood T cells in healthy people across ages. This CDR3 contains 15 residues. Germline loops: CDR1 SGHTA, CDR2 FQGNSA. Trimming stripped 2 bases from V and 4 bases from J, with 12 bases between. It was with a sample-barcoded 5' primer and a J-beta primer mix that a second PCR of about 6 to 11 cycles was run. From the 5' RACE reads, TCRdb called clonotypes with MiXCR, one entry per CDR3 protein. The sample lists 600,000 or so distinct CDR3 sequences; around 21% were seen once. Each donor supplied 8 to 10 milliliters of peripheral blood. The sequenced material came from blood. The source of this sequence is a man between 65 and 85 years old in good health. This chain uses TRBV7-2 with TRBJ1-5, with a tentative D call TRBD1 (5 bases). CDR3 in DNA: TGTGCCAGCAGCTTAAATTTTGACAGAAATCAGCCCCAGCATTTT. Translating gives CASSLNFDRNQPQHF.